The 30 T cell receptor beta chains in this list originate from one sample, sequenced in a study of blood T cell repertoires in COVID-19. Sequenced by immunoSEQ multiplex PCR; TCRdb stores in-frame clones only, minus some. Found here are about 140,000 clones, 84% of them singletons; the top ten hold roughly 8.3%. The sequenced sample consisted of peripheral blood. The receptors stem from an elderly woman in a cohort sampled during active or convalescent COVID-19.

The chain carries TRBV7-2 and TRBJ2-4; 7 bases map to TRBD1. The trim removed 2 bases at V and 0 bases at J, leaving 7 bases unmatched. The CDR3 extends over 17 amino acids. In germline, CDR1 is SGHTA, CDR2 FQGNSA. The CDR3 here is CASSLRGQQLAKNIQYF. CDR3 coding DNA: TGTGCCAGCAGCTTAAGGGGACAGCAGTTAGCCAAAAACATTCAGTACTTC.

The chain uses TRBV19 and TRBJ2-3; 10 bases align to TRBD2. The CDR3 extends over 15 amino acids. Germline loops: CDR1 LNHDA, CDR2 SQIVND (reference sequence). V lost 5 bases, J lost 6 bases, and 8 bases stayed unmatched. CDR3 DNA: TGTGCCAGTAGTGAATCTAGCGGGGGCTCGGATACGCAGTATTTT. It yields the protein CASSESSGGSDTQYF.

The chain combines TRBV7-2 with TRBJ2-2; the match to TRBD2 covers 10 bases. Trimming at V came to 2 bases and at J to 8 bases, leaving 5 bases not matched to a gene. Germline V gene lookup returns CDR1 SGHTA and CDR2 FQGNSA. The CDR3 runs 15 residues. The CDR3 here is CASSLLPSGGGELFF. The CDR3 DNA reads as TGTGCCAGCAGCTTATTACCTAGCGGGGGTGGGGAGCTGTTTTTT. The whole variable domain, filled in from reference TRBV7-2 and TRBJ2-2, reads GAGVSQSPSNKVTEKGKDVELRCDPISGHTALYWYRQSLGQGLEFLIYFQGNSAPDKSGLPSDRFSAERTGGSVSTLTIQRTQQEDSAVYLCASSLLPSGGGELFFGEGSRLTVL.

V usage is TRBV4-2 and J usage is TRBJ2-3, with a tentative D call TRBD1 (5 bases). Trimming took off 1 base at V and 7 bases at J, with 12 bases between the two ends. The CDR3 totals 14 residues. The V gene's germline CDR1 is LGHNA and CDR2 YNFKEQ. The CDR3 DNA reads as TGTGCCAGCAGCCAAGCCAGGAAGGGGAATACGCAGTATTTT. Translating it yields CASSQARKGNTQYF.

V gene TRBV21-1 combines with J gene TRBJ1-6; TRBD1 was called by the table and not checked on the DNA. TRBV21-1 is listed as a pseudogene. This CDR3 is built from 18 residues. The CDR3 bases are TGTGCCAGCAGCAAAAGGGGGACAGAGAGCTCCTATAATTCACCCCTCCACTTT. Translated, it gives CASSKRGTESSYNSPLHF.

This chain links TRBV4-2 with TRBJ2-4; 12 bases match TRBD2. Germline CDR1 and CDR2: LGHNA and YNFKEQ. V trimming: 0 bases; J trimming: 9 bases; junction bases outside the gene matches: 12. This CDR3 has 18 amino acids. CDR3 protein: CASSQDHSSSGGGLIQYF. CDR3 bases: TGTGCCAGCAGCCAAGACCACTCCTCTAGCGGGGGGGGGCTCATTCAGTACTTC.

The chain couples TRBV27 to TRBJ1-6, with a weak D call TRBD1 (5 bases). Germline V gene lookup returns CDR1 MNHEY and CDR2 SMNVEV (reference sequence). Trimming removed 4 bases from V and 6 bases from J, with 16 bases in between. The CDR3 contains 16 residues. CDR3 coding DNA: TGTGCCAGCAGTTCAGGGACTAGGGCGGGTAATTCACCCCTCCACTTT. It codes for CASSSGTRAGNSPLHF.

The V gene is TRBV3-1 (or the pseudogene TRBV3-2), the J gene TRBJ1-3; 9 bases agree with TRBD1. The ends lost 0 bases at V and 7 bases at J; junction bases unmatched: 7. Per the germline V gene, CDR1 is LGHDT and CDR2 is YNNKEL (reference sequence). This CDR3 spans 16 amino acids. In nucleotides, the CDR3 is TGTGCCAGCAGCCAAGAATTGGGACAGGGAGGGAACACCATATATTTT. Protein product: CASSQELGQGGNTIYF.

The chain has TRBV27 and TRBJ2-7; D possibly corresponds to TRBD1 (6 bases). CDR3 length equals 15 residues. The germline V and J ends were trimmed by 5 bases and 4 bases, with 18 bases remaining between them. Germline V CDR1 and CDR2: MNHEY, SMNVEV (reference sequence). DNA of the CDR3: TGTGCCAGCAGTCTCTACCGGCAGGGGTCTTACGAGCAGTACTTC. It encodes CASSLYRQGSYEQYF.

The table lists this clone with a count of one. The rearrangement joins TRBV11-3 to TRBJ1-1; the D is unclear. Germline assignment: CDR1 SGHNT and CDR2 YENEEA. The CDR3 has 15 residues. Trimming took off 5 bases at V and 1 base at J, with 14 bases between the two ends. CDR3 amino acids: CASSPTSSRNTEAFF. The CDR3 DNA is TGTGCCAGCAGCCCCACCAGTAGCAGGAACACTGAAGCTTTCTTT. Variable domain in full (rest from reference TRBV11-3 and TRBJ1-1): EAGVVQSPRYKIIEKKQPVAFWCNPISGHNTLYWYLQNLGQGPELLIRYENEEAVDDSQLPKDRFSAERLKGVDSTLKIQPAELGDSAVYLCASSPTSSRNTEAFFGQGTRLTVV.

The chain is built from TRBV7-8 and TRBJ2-3, with 9 bases identical to TRBD2. With 3 bases clipped from V and 0 bases from J, the junction kept 10 bases outside the gene matches. Germline V gene data show CDR1 as SGHVS and CDR2 as FQNEAQ. The CDR3 contains 18 residues. The CDR3 region has the DNA TGTGCCAGCAGCTTTCCAGCGGGGGGCCTAACTAGCACAGATACGCAGTATTTT. It encodes CASSFPAGGLTSTDTQYF.

The genes are TRBV28 and TRBJ2-2; tentative D call: TRBD2 (6 bases). The CDR3 runs to 12 residues. Germline CDR1 and CDR2: MDHEN and SYDVKM. V lost 5 bases, J lost 7 bases, and 8 bases lay in between. In nucleotides, the CDR3 is TGTGCCAGCAGTCCGGGGGTCGGGGAGCTGTTTTTT. It encodes CASSPGVGELFF. Looking up the rest from reference TRBV28 and TRBJ2-2 gives the full variable domain: DVKVTQSSRYLVKRTGEKVFLECVQDMDHENMFWYRQDPGLGLRLIYFSYDVKMKEKGDIPEGYSVSREKKERFSLILESASTNQTSMYLCASSPGVGELFFGEGSRLTVL.

V and J are TRBV4-2 and TRBJ1-2; the D gene is possibly TRBD1 (5 bases). This CDR3 region has 15 residues. Germline assignment: CDR1 LGHNA and CDR2 YNFKEQ. Between the trimmed V and J ends, which lost 4 bases and 0 bases, there was a span of 12 bases. DNA for the CDR3: TGTGCCAGCAGCCCCCTTGGGGGGACTAACTATGGCTACACCTTC. It specifies CASSPLGGTNYGYTF.

DNA of the CDR3: TGCAGCGTTTGGACAGGCTATGGCTACACCTTC. Encoded protein: CSVWTGYGYTF. This chain joins TRBV29-1 and TRBJ1-2; TRBD1 matches 7 bases. V was pared by 5 bases and J by 4 bases, with 1 base of the junction left unmatched. This CDR3 is built from 11 residues. The germline gives CDR1 SQVTM, CDR2 ANQGSEA.

The chain employs TRBV7-2 and TRBJ1-3; the D gene is possibly TRBD1 (6 bases). Per the germline V gene, CDR1 is SGHTA and CDR2 is FQGNSA. Trimming stripped 1 base from V and 7 bases from J, with 8 bases between. The CDR3 has 13 amino acids. In DNA form, the CDR3 reads TGTGCCAGCAGCTTAGGACAGGCTAACACCATATATTTT. Amino acid sequence: CASSLGQANTIYF.

The V call is TRBV19, the J call TRBJ1-5; D gene ambiguous. The germline V gene has CDR1 LNHDA and CDR2 SQIVND (reference sequence). Between the trimmed V and J ends, which lost 3 bases and 6 bases, there was a span of 12 bases. The CDR3 sequence is 14 residues long. This CDR3 is CASSIAGVSQPQHF. DNA of the CDR3: TGTGCCAGTAGTATCGCGGGTGTAAGTCAGCCCCAGCATTTT.

V gene TRBV2 combines with J gene TRBJ2-5; TRBD2 aligns across 12 bases. The CDR3 covers 14 residues. CDR1 and CDR2 from the germline V gene are SNHLY and FYNNEI. With V trimmed by 4 bases and J by 5 bases, 2 bases remained unmatched. CDR3 amino acids: CASSGGLAGETQYF. The DNA of the CDR3 is TGTGCCAGCAGTGGAGGACTAGCGGGGGAGACCCAGTACTTC.

The genes are TRBV18 and TRBJ1-1; tentative D call: TRBD1 (5 bases). V lost 6 bases, J lost 1 base, and 12 bases lay in between. The CDR3 spans 14 residues. Germline-derived CDR1 and CDR2 are KGHSH and LQKENI. The DNA for the CDR3 is TGTGCCAGCTCCAGAACAGGCGAGAACACTGAAGCTTTCTTT. This sequence encodes CASSRTGENTEAFF.

This clone was observed many times. V is TRBV10-3 and J is TRBJ2-2; 16 bases are shared with TRBD2. Germline-derived CDR1 and CDR2 are ENHRY and SYGVKD. The junction had 8 bases not matched to a gene; V was cut back by 6 bases and J by 7 bases. The CDR3 is 17 amino acids. CDR3 sequence: CAIRTGTSGGAGGELFF. The CDR3 DNA follows: TGTGCCATCAGAACTGGGACTAGCGGGGGGGCTGGCGGGGAGCTGTTTTTT.

The J gene is TRBJ2-7, the V gene TRBV7-3; D perhaps matches TRBD1 (6 bases). The CDR3 loop spans 15 amino acids. CDR1 and CDR2 from the germline V gene are SGHTA and FQGTGA. Trimming removed 5 bases from V and 2 bases from J, with 16 bases in between. The CDR3 sequence is CASSPQGGGAYEQYF. The CDR3 DNA reads as TGTGCCAGCAGCCCCCAAGGGGGTGGCGCCTACGAGCAGTACTTC.

This clone was seen once. The chain carries TRBV18 and TRBJ2-3; 8 bases are a match to TRBD2. J was trimmed by 2 bases and V by 6 bases; bases with no gene match: 7. This CDR3 contains 15 residues. From germline, CDR1 is KGHSH and CDR2 LQKENI. The CDR3, as DNA: TGTGCCAGCTCTCGTACTAGCGGAATCACAGATACGCAGTATTTT. It translates to CASSRTSGITDTQYF.

The chain is built from TRBV29-1 and TRBJ2-7; 11 bases are a match to TRBD2. The J segment lost 7 bases and the V segment lost 3 bases, leaving 11 bases of the junction unmatched. The CDR3 totals 15 residues. Per the germline V gene, CDR1 is SQVTM and CDR2 is ANQGSEA. CDR3 DNA sequence: TGCAGCGTTGATCGGTTAGCGGGGGGGCCTTTGGAGCAGTACGTC. Its protein product is CSVDRLAGGPLEQYV.

The chain recombines TRBV5-8 with TRBJ2-7, with 9 nucleotides matching TRBD1. Looked up from germline, CDR1 is SGHTS and CDR2 is YDEGEE. V lost 4 bases, J lost 4 bases, and 9 bases stayed unmatched. The CDR3 covers 15 residues. The CDR3 loop reads CASSPGTGSWYEQYF. The CDR3 DNA follows: TGTGCCAGCAGCCCGGGGACAGGGTCTTGGTACGAGCAGTACTTC.

The chain combines TRBV29-1 with TRBJ2-1, with TRBD1 matching over 9 bases. Trimming cost V 6 bases and J 4 bases; bases outside gene matches: 13. This CDR3 is 16 amino acids long. Germline values: CDR1 SQVTM, CDR2 ANQGSEA. The CDR3 DNA follows: TGCAGCGTAACCGGGACAGGGCGAATAAGATACAATGAGCAGTTCTTC. Its translation is CSVTGTGRIRYNEQFF.

The sample holds a few counts of this clone. Other DNA variants within this sample encode the same CDR3. The J gene is TRBJ1-1, the V gene TRBV7-3, with D maybe TRBD1 (6 bases). CDR1 is SGHTA and CDR2 is FQGTGA in the germline V gene. CDR3 length equals 13 residues. V lost 5 bases and J lost 3, with 10 bases in between. The CDR3 bases are TGTGCCAGCAGCGCACAGGGTGACACTGAAGCTTTCTTT. Amino acids: CASSAQGDTEAFF.

This clone was recorded once. V is TRBV2 and J is TRBJ2-7; D perhaps matches TRBD2 (6 bases). This CDR3 comprises 12 residues. V was pared by 6 bases and J by 9 bases, with 15 bases between. The germline CDR1 and CDR2 sequences are SNHLY and FYNNEI. CDR3 amino acids: CASRAPGGWQYV. The DNA for the CDR3 is TGTGCCAGCAGGGCCCCCGGGGGTTGGCAGTACGTC.

This chain connects TRBV27 to TRBJ2-3; D is possibly TRBD1 (6 bases). The V gene lost 7 bases and the J gene lost 2 bases, with 13 bases spanning the gap. CDR1 and CDR2 from the germline V gene are MNHEY and SMNVEV (reference sequence). The CDR3 totals 14 residues. CDR3 bases: TGTGCCAGCACCCATACAGGGATCACAGATACGCAGTATTTT. Amino acids: CASTHTGITDTQYF.

The rearrangement links TRBV18 to TRBJ1-4, with 8 bases matching TRBD1. CDR1 is KGHSH and CDR2 is LQKENI in the germline V gene. V shed 3 bases, J shed 7 bases, and the junction held 16 bases outside the gene matches. The CDR3 has 18 residues. The DNA of the CDR3 is TGTGCCAGCTCACCGGCAGCAGGGAGCCAGGGGGCGACTGAAAAACTGTTTTTT. Encoded protein: CASSPAAGSQGATEKLFF.

This chain joins TRBV6-2 or TRBV6-3 and TRBJ1-4; 7 nucleotides align to TRBD1. Germline trimming cut 5 bases from V and 7 bases from J; bases unmatched to any gene: 10. Germline CDR1 is MNHEY and CDR2 is SVGEGT. The CDR3 totals 15 residues. The CDR3 sequence: CASSLTGFSGEKLFF. CDR3 nucleotide sequence: TGTGCCAGCAGTCTGACAGGGTTTTCGGGTGAAAAACTGTTTTTT.

This clone came up once. This chain connects TRBV19 to TRBJ2-3, with 7 nucleotides matching TRBD1. Germline lookup yields CDR1 LNHDA and CDR2 SQIVND (reference sequence). The CDR3 is made up of 16 amino acids. V lost 5 bases and J lost 2; bases outside the gene matches: 10. DNA of the CDR3: TGTGCCAGTAGTCCCCCAAGACAGGGATTCACAGATACGCAGTATTTT. Amino acid sequence: CASSPPRQGFTDTQYF.